The following is a T cell receptor (beta chain) sequence with its context. No antigen is known for it. Samples underwent the assay at deep level. The repertoire was sequenced with immunoSEQ multiplex PCR; TCRdb's copy has only in-frame clones and lacks some. Of roughly 2.1 million clones listed, 90% to 95% are singletons. These data belong to a study of shared clonotypes between healthy human individuals. Findings and limits, study-wide: Rarefaction showed sorted-subset sequencing was incomplete despite large depth.

The germline gives CDR1 MDHEN, CDR2 SYDVKM. This CDR3 contains 13 residues. V lost 6 bases and J 4 bases, leaving 10 bases between the germline ends. The naive CD8 population came from CD45RO-negative cells selected for CCR7, without terminally differentiated effector memory CD45RA+ cells. V gene TRBV28 combines with J gene TRBJ1-5; D gene ambiguous. Sequencing used naive CD8+ T cells from PBMCs. This TCR derives from a man between 18 and 35 years old in good health. Some clones in this sample may be carry-over from other donors' samples. The CDR3 sequence: CASRALGNQPQHF. The CDR3 region has the DNA TGTGCCAGCAGGGCCTTGGGGAATCAGCCCCAGCATTTT.